A single count supports the clone carrying this TCR beta chain. The antigen remains undetermined. The sample is drawn from a study of blood T cells in healthy people across ages. Primers used in a second PCR of roughly 6 to 11 cycles were a sample-barcoded 5' primer and a J-beta primer mix. Individual samples furnished no less than 2.5 million CDR3-containing paired-end reads apiece. MiXCR, run by TCRdb on the 5' RACE reads, gives a single entry per CDR3 protein. The sample carries around 1,600,000 distinct CDR3 sequences, roughly 43% recorded once. Findings and limits, study-wide: Higher diversity and more naive CD4+ cells were features of long-lived donors, compared to aged donors. Strongly correlated with naive T cell percentage was TCR beta diversity. Donor CMV infection status was unknown, possibly confounding age-related changes in expanded clonotypes.

This receptor was obtained from a woman aged 18-30 years in good health. Sequenced sample: blood.

CDR3 bases: TGTGCCAGCAGTTTAGCGAGGGCAGAGCAGCATTTT. Residues: CASSLARAEQHF. The V call is TRBV12-3 or TRBV12-4, the J call TRBJ1-5; D is unresolved. There are 12 residues in the CDR3. V lost 0 bases and J 13 bases, leaving 10 bases between the germline ends.